The next 32 T cell receptor beta chains were all read from a single sample in a study of blood T cell repertoires in COVID-19. Sequencing used immunoSEQ multiplex PCR; TCRdb keeps in-frame clones, though not all of them. The data show roughly 200,000 clones, over 80% seen once. The sample consisted of peripheral blood. These receptors were obtained from a woman between 40 and 55 years old with COVID-19, enrolled during active disease.

The chain employs TRBV15 and TRBJ2-5; TRBD1 agrees at 8 bases. Looked up from germline, CDR1 is LNHNV and CDR2 is YYDKDF (reference sequence). The junction had 5 bases not matched to a gene; V was cut back by 3 bases and J by 5 bases. The CDR3 totals 14 residues. The DNA for the CDR3 is TGTGCCACCAGCAGGATAAGGACAGGGGAGACCCAGTACTTC. Its protein product is CATSRIRTGETQYF.

CDR3 in amino acids: CASSPGQVSTDTQYF. Here the CDR3 DNA reads TGTGCCAGCTCACCCGGACAGGTGAGCACAGATACGCAGTATTTT. The chain carries TRBV18 and TRBJ2-3; 7 nucleotides line up with TRBD1. V shed 3 bases and J 0 bases; nucleotides not matched to a gene: 3. Germline CDR1 is KGHSH and CDR2 is LQKENI. The CDR3 sequence is 15 residues long.

The chain uses TRBV5-1 and TRBJ2-6; 7 bases are shared with TRBD2. The CDR3 totals 15 residues. J was trimmed by 6 bases and V by 7 bases; bases with no gene match: 10. CDR1 is SGHRS, CDR2 YFSETQ, per germline. CDR3 residues: CASLGEGWMANVLTF. The CDR3 region has the DNA TGCGCCAGCCTGGGGGAGGGCTGGATGGCCAACGTCCTGACTTTC.

The chain employs TRBV5-1 and TRBJ1-2; D is undetermined. V was pared by 2 bases and J by 6 bases, with 8 bases between. This CDR3 has 12 residues. Germline assignment: CDR1 SGHRS and CDR2 YFSETQ. The CDR3 is CASSFGTDGYTF. The DNA for the CDR3 is TGCGCCAGCAGCTTTGGTACGGATGGCTACACCTTC.

The DNA of the CDR3 is TGTGCCAGCAGCGTAGAAGTGAGAGAGACCCAGTACTTC. Its protein is CASSVEVRETQYF. The rearrangement uses TRBV9 and TRBJ2-5; D is undetermined. This CDR3 has 13 amino acids. The germline CDR1 and CDR2 sequences are SGDLS and YYNGEE. V lost 0 bases, J lost 4 bases, and 7 bases lay in between.

This clone has just one count. The chain couples TRBV3-1 (or the pseudogene TRBV3-2) to TRBJ2-2; maybe TRBD2 (6 bases). CDR3 length: 14 residues. In germline, CDR1 is LGHDT, CDR2 YNNKEL (reference sequence). Trimming pared 8 bases from V and 6 bases from J, leaving 16 bases between. CDR3 region: CASQEGIVSGELFF. In DNA, the CDR3 is TGTGCCAGCCAGGAGGGAATTGTGTCCGGGGAGCTGTTTTTT.

The genes are TRBV6-5 and TRBJ2-7, with 10 bases identical to TRBD1. The CDR3 is made up of 12 amino acids. CDR1 is MNHEY and CDR2 is SVGAGI in the germline V gene. Trimming took 10 bases from V and 4 from J; bases not matched to a gene: 4. CDR3 coding DNA: TGTGCCACGGACAGGGGGGCGTACGAGCAGTACTTC. It specifies CATDRGAYEQYF.

The chain uses TRBV5-1 and TRBJ2-5, with a tentative D call TRBD2 (6 bases). Deletions cut 0 bases from V and 5 bases from J, with 14 bases between. This CDR3 comprises 15 residues. In germline, CDR1 is SGHRS, CDR2 YFSETQ. CDR3 sequence: CASSLGSGEGETQYF. Here the CDR3 DNA reads TGCGCCAGCAGCTTGGGGTCGGGAGAGGGGGAGACCCAGTACTTC.

This chain uses TRBV2 with TRBJ1-3, with D uncertain. V was pared by 5 bases and J by 6 bases, with 8 bases between. This CDR3 has 12 amino acids. Per the germline V gene, CDR1 is SNHLY and CDR2 is FYNNEI. For the CDR3, the DNA is TGTGCCAGCAGTCCCCGGGAAAACACCATATATTTT. It yields the protein CASSPRENTIYF.

The chain joins TRBV7-2 to TRBJ2-7; 11 positions agree with TRBD2. The trim removed 5 bases at V and 2 bases at J, leaving 5 bases unmatched. Germline V lookup: CDR1 SGHTA, CDR2 FQGNSA. The CDR3 covers 15 residues. In DNA form, the CDR3 reads TGTGCCAGCAGCCCGGGACTAGCGGTCGCCTACGAGCAGTACTTC. Translation: CASSPGLAVAYEQYF.

This clone was picked up many times. The chain has TRBV9 and TRBJ1-2, with D unclear. Germline values: CDR1 SGDLS, CDR2 YYNGEE. Deletions cut 2 bases from V and 4 bases from J, with 15 bases between. The length of the CDR3 is 15 residues. The CDR3 spells CASSVEGRTSYGYTF. The CDR3 DNA sequence: TGTGCCAGCAGCGTTGAGGGCAGGACCTCCTATGGCTACACCTTC.

V gene TRBV11-2 combines with J gene TRBJ1-4; 7 bases map to TRBD1. The V gene end was trimmed by 4 bases and the J gene end by 5 bases; junction bases not matched to a gene: 16. The CDR3 spans 18 residues. Germline V gene data show CDR1 as SGHAT and CDR2 as FQNNGV. In nucleotides, the CDR3 is TGTGCCAGCAGCTCCCACCCTTCCTCGGACAGGAAGAATGAAAAACTGTTTTTT. Its protein product is CASSSHPSSDRKNEKLFF.

V usage is TRBV2 and J usage is TRBJ2-2, with D possibly being TRBD2 (5 bases). There are 14 residues in the CDR3. V was clipped by 8 bases and J by 7 bases, with 17 bases between them. Looked up from germline, CDR1 is SNHLY and CDR2 is FYNNEI. CDR3 in DNA: TGTGCCAGCTCGGGGTTGTTTATGGGCGGGGAGCTGTTTTTT. Protein product: CASSGLFMGGELFF.

V usage is TRBV3-1 (or the pseudogene TRBV3-2) and J usage is TRBJ2-7; 8 nucleotides align to TRBD2. Germline loops: CDR1 LGHDT, CDR2 YNNKEL (reference sequence). The ends lost 4 bases at V and 3 bases at J; junction bases unmatched: 5. This CDR3 has 14 amino acids. The CDR3: CASSLNSGVYEQYF. The DNA of the CDR3 is TGTGCCAGCAGCCTTAATAGCGGGGTCTACGAGCAGTACTTC.

V is TRBV9 and J is TRBJ1-2, with D uncertain. The length of the CDR3 is 20 residues. Germline values: CDR1 SGDLS, CDR2 YYNGEE. The V end was cut by 4 bases, the J end by 0 bases, with 28 bases between. The DNA of the CDR3 is TGTGCCAGCAGCCAGGATTCTTTGATGGAGGCTGGAGTCTCTAACTATGGCTACACCTTC. Its translation: CASSQDSLMEAGVSNYGYTF.

This rearrangement joins TRBV10-1 to TRBJ2-1; D uncertain. CDR3 length equals 13 residues. Germline V gene lookup returns CDR1 WNHNN and CDR2 SYGVQD (reference sequence). V was clipped by 2 bases and J by 7 bases, with 9 bases between them. Written as DNA, the CDR3 is TGCGCCAGCAGTGAGGCTAGTGGGAATGAGCAGTTCTTC. It yields the protein CASSEASGNEQFF.

The chain has TRBV28 and TRBJ1-3, with TRBD1 identical over 8 bases. Trimming at V came to 6 bases and at J to 0 bases, leaving 4 bases not matched to a gene. Per germline, CDR1 MDHEN and CDR2 SYDVKM. CDR3 length: 15 amino acids. The CDR3 sequence: CASRQGGASGNTIYF. The CDR3, as DNA: TGTGCCAGCAGACAGGGGGGCGCCTCTGGAAACACCATATATTTT.

This clone was counted a single time. The CDR3 is CASSLGTGAYGYTF. In DNA, the CDR3 is TGTGCCAGCAGCTTGGGGACAGGGGCCTATGGCTACACCTTC. The chain joins TRBV5-8 to TRBJ1-2; 9 nucleotides line up with TRBD1. This CDR3 is built from 14 residues. Germline values: CDR1 SGHTS, CDR2 YDEGEE. V gave up 0 bases and J gave up 4 bases; unmatched junction bases: 1.

V gene TRBV5-5 combines with J gene TRBJ1-3; tentatively, D is TRBD1 (5 bases). This CDR3 comprises 15 residues. V lost 0 bases and J 6 bases, leaving 13 bases between the germline ends. In germline, CDR1 is SGHKS, CDR2 YYEKEE (reference sequence). The CDR3 is CASSLAAGLENTIYF. Written as DNA, the CDR3 is TGTGCCAGCAGCTTGGCGGCAGGGTTGGAAAACACCATATATTTT.

The J gene is TRBJ1-1, the V gene TRBV5-6; no clear D. The CDR3 runs to 14 residues. V lost 5 bases to trimming and J lost 3 bases, with 14 bases between them. Germline assignment: CDR1 SGHDT and CDR2 YYEEEE. CDR3 sequence reads: CASSSLNGDTEAFF. The CDR3 nucleotides read TGTGCCAGCAGTTCGCTCAACGGGGACACTGAAGCTTTCTTT. Variable domain in full (rest from reference TRBV5-6 and TRBJ1-1): DAGVTQSPTHLIKTRGQQVTLRCSPKSGHDTVSWYQQALGQGPQFIFQYYEEEERQRGNFPDRFSGHQFPNYSSELNVNALLLGDSALYLCASSSLNGDTEAFFGQGTRLTVV.

The rearrangement links TRBV14 to TRBJ1-2; D remains ambiguous. The CDR3 is made up of 13 amino acids. Trimming took off 0 bases at V and 5 bases at J, with 7 bases between the two ends. CDR1 and CDR2 from the germline V gene are SGHDN and FVKESK. CDR3 region: CASSQDIFYGYTF. As DNA, the CDR3 is TGTGCCAGCAGCCAAGATATCTTTTATGGCTACACCTTC.

The chain has TRBV21-1 and TRBJ1-1; no DNA check was done on the table's D call, TRBD1. TRBV21-1 is a documented pseudogene. The CDR3 has 15 amino acids. CDR3 DNA sequence: TGTGCCAGCAGCGAAGGACAGATCATGAACACTGAAGCTTTCTTT. Translating it yields CASSEGQIMNTEAFF.

The chain joins TRBV7-9 to TRBJ2-5, with no clear D. The CDR3 totals 13 residues. Germline V gene lookup returns CDR1 SEHNR and CDR2 FQNEAQ (reference sequence). Trimming removed 5 bases from V and 2 bases from J, with 9 bases in between. The CDR3 region is CASSDPQQETQYF. In nucleotides, the CDR3 is TGTGCCAGCAGCGACCCACAGCAAGAGACCCAGTACTTC. The full variable domain, its missing parts supplied by reference TRBV7-9 and TRBJ2-5, is DTGVSQNPRHKITKRGQNVTFRCDPISEHNRLYWYRQTLGQGPEFLTYFQNEAQLEKSRLLSDRFSAERPKGSFSTLEIQRTEQGDSAMYLCASSDPQQETQYFGPGTRLLVL.

The chain recombines TRBV7-8 with TRBJ1-1; D is possibly TRBD1 (5 bases). Trimming shortened V by 8 bases and J by 0 bases, and 10 bases separated the two germline ends. From germline, CDR1 is SGHVS and CDR2 FQNEAQ. This CDR3 has 13 residues. The CDR3 region has the DNA TGTGCCAGCGCCGACAGACTGAACACTGAAGCTTTCTTT. Its protein is CASADRLNTEAFF.

This clone was found a few times. V gene TRBV19 combines with J gene TRBJ2-3; 8 bases are a match to TRBD2. This CDR3 spans 18 amino acids. Germline CDR1 is LNHDA and CDR2 is SQIVND (reference sequence). The J segment lost 0 bases and the V segment lost 4 bases, leaving 12 bases of the junction unmatched. The CDR3 loop is CASSTLRTSGPSTDTQYF. The CDR3 DNA follows: TGTGCCAGTAGTACTTTACGAACTAGCGGCCCTAGCACAGATACGCAGTATTTT. Full variable domain (remainder filled in from reference TRBV19 and TRBJ2-3): DGGITQSPKYLFRKEGQNVTLSCEQNLNHDAMYWYRQDPGQGLRLIYYSQIVNDFQKGDIAEGYSVSREKKESFPLTVTSAQKNPTAFYLCASSTLRTSGPSTDTQYFGPGTRLTVL.

The CDR3: CASSPRSETTIYF. In DNA form, the CDR3 reads TGTGCCAGCAGCCCCCGGAGTGAGACCACCATATATTTT. The rearrangement links TRBV5-6 to TRBJ1-3, with D unclear. Germline V lookup: CDR1 SGHDT, CDR2 YYEEEE. Trimming stripped 4 bases from V and 9 bases from J, with 14 bases between. The CDR3 consists of 13 residues.

This clone was observed a few times. The rearrangement joins TRBV10-2 to TRBJ2-5; possibly TRBD2 for D (5 bases). In germline, CDR1 is WSHSY, CDR2 SAAADI. The CDR3 has 16 residues. Trimming cost V 0 bases and J 5 bases, with 16 bases left between them. CDR3 nucleotides: TGCGCCAGCAGTGAGTCGACGTGGGAGACGAGGGAGACCCAGTACTTC. This codes for CASSESTWETRETQYF.

This clone appeared a single time. The chain couples TRBV9 to TRBJ1-1; D is uncertain. The CDR3 is 13 residues long. Looked up from germline, CDR1 is SGDLS and CDR2 is YYNGEE. V lost 3 bases and J 7 bases, leaving 13 bases between the germline ends. The CDR3: CASSEGAGNEAFF. CDR3 DNA: TGTGCCAGCAGCGAGGGAGCGGGGAATGAAGCTTTCTTT.

The chain combines TRBV27 with TRBJ1-5; D is uncertain. The CDR3 extends over 12 amino acids. V lost 3 bases to trimming and J lost 7 bases, with 7 bases between them. Germline CDR1 is MNHEY and CDR2 is SMNVEV (reference sequence). CDR3 sequence reads: CASSFGRQPQHF. CDR3 coding DNA: TGTGCCAGCAGTTTCGGCAGGCAGCCCCAGCATTTT.

This chain joins TRBV5-1 and TRBJ2-7; the D gene is possibly TRBD2 (5 bases). The CDR3 covers 14 residues. Germline loops: CDR1 SGHRS, CDR2 YFSETQ. Trimming removed 1 base from V and 2 bases from J, with 10 bases in between. The chain's CDR3 is CASSLLRGTYEQYF. CDR3 DNA sequence: TGCGCCAGCAGCTTGCTCCGGGGAACCTACGAGCAGTACTTC.

The V call is TRBV7-9, the J call TRBJ1-2; 7 bases are a match to TRBD1. The CDR3 is 15 amino acids. Germline CDR1 is SEHNR and CDR2 is FQNEAQ (reference sequence). Trimming cost V 1 base and J 5 bases; bases outside gene matches: 7. CDR3 in DNA: TGTGCCAGCAGCTTAGTGGGACAGACTCAGTATGGCTACACCTTC. Its protein is CASSLVGQTQYGYTF.

The gene calls are TRBV5-1 and TRBJ2-2; 9 positions match TRBD1. The germline gives CDR1 SGHRS, CDR2 YFSETQ. The CDR3 extends over 15 amino acids. V dropped 3 bases and J dropped 4; count of bases not matched to a gene: 4. CDR3: CASSSRTGATGELFF. CDR3 coding DNA: TGCGCCAGCAGCTCCCGGACAGGGGCCACCGGGGAGCTGTTTTTT.